The 9 T cell receptor beta chains listed next were all sequenced from one sample in a study of identical twins. Each CDR3 protein is one row after TCRdb ran MiXCR on the 5' RACE reads. The sample holds 400,000 to 600,000 distinct CDR3 sequences; around 24% are singletons and the top ten take about 0.5%. The same specimen was also included in a second study, on yellow fever vaccine responses in identical twins.

The sequencing input was CD4+ T cells sorted from blood. These receptors originate from a woman aged 18-29 years in good health.

This chain uses TRBV9 with TRBJ2-6, with D uncertain. This CDR3 region has 17 residues. Between the trimmed V and J ends, which lost 0 bases and 1 base, there was a span of 11 bases. From germline, CDR1 is SGDLS and CDR2 YYNGEE. The CDR3 loop is CASSVGSDESGANVLTF. The CDR3 DNA sequence: TGTGCCAGCAGCGTAGGGTCGGATGAGTCTGGGGCCAACGTCCTGACTTTC. Full variable domain (remainder filled in from reference TRBV9 and TRBJ2-6): DSGVTQTPKHLITATGQRVTLRCSPRSGDLSVYWYQQSLDQGLQFLIQYYNGEERAKGNILERFSAQQFPDLHSELNLSSLELGDSALYFCASSVGSDESGANVLTFGAGSRLTVL.

The chain recombines TRBV3-1 with TRBJ2-3; TRBD2 agrees at 13 bases. This CDR3 is built from 17 residues. Per germline, CDR1 LGHDT and CDR2 YNNKEL (reference sequence). V trimming: 4 bases; J trimming: 2 bases; junction bases outside the gene matches: 6. The CDR3 DNA sequence: TGTGCCAGCAGCCGAGGACTAGCGGGAGCGTTCACAGATACGCAGTATTTT. Translation gives CASSRGLAGAFTDTQYF.

This clonotype was seen more than once but under ten times. The chain couples TRBV27 to TRBJ2-7, with unresolved D. The V end was cut by 3 bases, the J end by 8 bases, with 17 bases between. The CDR3 has 14 residues. Germline loops: CDR1 MNHEY, CDR2 SMNVEV (reference sequence). Here the CDR3 reads CASSFGNSQLKQYF. DNA for the CDR3: TGTGCCAGCAGTTTTGGAAATAGCCAGCTGAAGCAGTACTTC.

This clonotype was seen only a few times. The genes are TRBV4-1 and TRBJ2-2, with D possibly matching TRBD2 (6 bases). From germline, CDR1 is MGHRA and CDR2 YSYEKL. This CDR3 region has 16 residues. V gave up 1 base and J gave up 5 bases, with 14 bases separating them. This CDR3 is CASSQGSARGTGELFF. DNA for the CDR3: TGCGCCAGCAGCCAAGGGAGTGCCCGGGGGACCGGGGAGCTGTTTTTT.

There are many counts of this clonotype. CDR3 amino acids: CASSLSLAGMSYNEQFF. The CDR3 coding sequence is TGCGCCAGCAGCTTGTCTCTAGCGGGAATGTCCTACAATGAGCAGTTCTTC. The chain employs TRBV5-1 and TRBJ2-1, with TRBD2 identical over 9 bases. CDR1 and CDR2 from the germline V gene are SGHRS and YFSETQ. The CDR3 is 17 amino acids. J lost 1 base, V lost 1 base, and 6 bases had no gene match.

V and J are TRBV12-3 or TRBV12-4 and TRBJ2-1; TRBD2 aligns across 8 bases. V shed 6 bases, J shed 6 bases, and the junction held 25 bases outside the gene matches. The CDR3 spans 20 residues. Written as DNA, the CDR3 is TGTGCCAGCAGGATGCTTCCGGGGGGGCGCGGGACTAGGGGATCCAATGAGCAGTTCTTC. Its protein is CASRMLPGGRGTRGSNEQFF.

The chain employs TRBV20-1 and TRBJ2-6; D remains unclear. Trimming left V 5 bases short and J 0 bases short, with 11 bases between. Germline V gene sequence: CDR1 DFQATT, CDR2 SNEGSKA (reference sequence). This CDR3 spans 15 amino acids. The DNA for the CDR3 is TGCAGTGCTTGGGCATTAAGCTCTGGGGCCAACGTCCTGACTTTC. It encodes CSAWALSSGANVLTF.

In nucleotides, the CDR3 is TGTGCCATCAGTGAAGGCCCGGGGGGCTCTGGAAACACCATATATTTT. As protein: CAISEGPGGSGNTIYF. V and J are TRBV10-3 and TRBJ1-3, with D maybe TRBD1 (5 bases). Trimming left V 3 bases short and J 0 bases short, with 12 bases between. The CDR3 totals 16 residues. Germline V CDR1 and CDR2: ENHRY, SYGVKD.

The rearrangement links TRBV7-8 to TRBJ2-2; possibly TRBD1 for D (5 bases). V lost 3 bases to trimming and J lost 8 bases, with 19 bases between them. The CDR3 loop spans 16 amino acids. CDR1 SGHVS and CDR2 FQNEAQ come from the germline V gene. CDR3 in DNA: TGTGCCAGCAGCTTCGACCCCAGGGCAACCCCTGGGGAGCTGTTTTTT. Its translation: CASSFDPRATPGELFF.